This passage covers 8 T cell receptor beta chains from one sample sequenced in a study of T cells in Graves' hyperthyroidism and ophthalmopathy (dated by TCRdb to the late 2010s). Receptor libraries were prepared by multiplex PCR. Reads for this sample came from an Illumina HiSeq 2000. TCR beta CDR3 regions were amplified from RNA transcripts. A first-round RT-PCR of the TCR CDR3 used the HTBI primer set with the Qiagen OneStep RT-PCR kit. Using fastp trimming at Q25 and MiXCR clonotype assembly, TCRdb reanalyzed the public sequencing data and kept in-frame beta chains. Each entry is one CDR3 protein sequence, shown with its most common DNA and genes. The sample table holds about half a million distinct CDR3 sequences, of which roughly a quarter were seen once. The ten biggest clones cover 11% of the sample. The sequencing input was blood. Receptors were obtained from a woman younger than 45 with Graves' ophthalmopathy.

The V and J genes are TRBV2 and TRBJ1-1, with D maybe TRBD1 (5 bases). The CDR3 has 15 amino acids. Germline V gives CDR1 SNHLY, CDR2 FYNNEI. V lost 1 base to trimming and J lost 3 bases, with 12 bases between them. CDR3 protein: CASSEEGDSDTEAFF. CDR3 nucleotide sequence: TGTGCCAGCAGTGAAGAGGGCGACAGCGACACTGAAGCTTTCTTT.

At least ten counts were recorded for this clonotype. This chain links TRBV7-9 with TRBJ1-1; no clear D gene. Germline V gives CDR1 SEHNR, CDR2 FQNEAQ (reference sequence). The CDR3 sequence is 13 residues long. V shed 5 bases and J shed 2 bases, with 9 bases lying between them. In DNA, the CDR3 is TGTGCCAGCAGCGCCGGGGATAACACTGAAGCTTTCTTT. It specifies CASSAGDNTEAFF.

This clonotype was counted between two and nine times. The rearrangement uses TRBV4-3 and TRBJ1-1, with TRBD1 as a possible D gene (5 bases). The CDR3 is 15 amino acids. The germline gives CDR1 LGHNA, CDR2 YSLEER. The V gene lost 2 bases and the J gene lost 1 base, with 11 bases spanning the gap. The DNA for the CDR3 is TGCGCCAGCAGCCAATGGGGGGAGGAGAACACTGAAGCTTTCTTT. Translation gives CASSQWGEENTEAFF.

This clonotype came up a few times. A read error may be the cause here, since a much bigger clone is one base away. The chain links TRBV4-2 to TRBJ1-1; D is unclear. This CDR3 spans 14 amino acids. Germline assignment: CDR1 LGHNA and CDR2 YNFKEQ. The CDR3 protein is CASSQEALNTEACF. In DNA form, the CDR3 reads TGTGCCAGCAGCCAAGAAGCGTTGAACACTGAAGCTTGCTTT.

Turning to this clonotype: The CDR3 carries no conserved terminal phenylalanine or tryptophan, so it likely arises from a read error. The V call is TRBV2, the J call TRBJ1-1; maybe TRBD1 (6 bases). The germline CDR1 and CDR2 sequences are SNHLY and FYNNEI. This CDR3 comprises 21 residues. V lost 1 base, J lost 11 bases, and 38 bases lay in between. CDR3 nucleotides: TGTGCCAGCAGTGAAGGCGCGGACAGCTTTACCCTCCGGGCTGTCCTACGATCGGCTTTCGTT. Translating gives CASSEGADSFTLRAVLRSAFV.

Only a few counts were recorded for this clonotype. A much larger clone differs by one base, so this may be a read error. The final CDR3 position lacks the conserved phenylalanine or tryptophan, pointing to a likely read error. The gene calls are TRBV6-1 and TRBJ1-5; D is possibly TRBD1 (6 bases). In germline, CDR1 is MNHNS, CDR2 SASEGT. The CDR3 is made up of 15 amino acids. V shed 7 bases and J shed 1 base, with 14 bases lying between them. Here the CDR3 reads CASNDGQTSNQPQHL. The CDR3 DNA sequence: TGTGCCAGCAACGACGGACAGACCAGCAATCAGCCCCAGCATTTG.

The chain links TRBV2 to TRBJ1-2; no clear D. The CDR3 length is 14 residues. V shed 4 bases and J shed 0 bases, with 9 bases lying between them. CDR1 and CDR2 (germline): SNHLY, FYNNEI. The CDR3 DNA reads TGTGCCAGCAGTGCCCATGCGGCTAACTATGGCTACACCTTC. Translating gives CASSAHAANYGYTF.

This clonotype has at least ten counts. The rearrangement joins TRBV28 to TRBJ1-5; 10 bases fit TRBD1. From germline, CDR1 is MDHEN and CDR2 SYDVKM. The CDR3 covers 15 residues. The V and J ends lost 4 bases and 2 bases, in that order; junction bases with no gene match: 2. DNA for the CDR3: TGTGCCAGCAGTTGGGACAGGGGTGGCAATCAGCCCCAGCATTTT. Its protein product is CASSWDRGGNQPQHF.